The 10 T cell receptor beta chains below were found in one sample sequenced in a study of blood T cell repertoires in COVID-19. The repertoire was sequenced with immunoSEQ multiplex PCR; TCRdb's copy has only in-frame clones and lacks some. The sample includes about 240,000 clones, approximately 86% of them seen just once. The sample taken for sequencing was peripheral blood. Receptor source: a woman between 65 and 79 years old with active or convalescent COVID-19.

The CDR3 sequence: CASNLGGVRNQPQHF. The CDR3 nucleotides read TGTGCCAGCAACCTTGGAGGGGTACGCAATCAGCCCCAGCATTTT. The chain couples TRBV7-2 to TRBJ1-5; tentatively, D is TRBD1 (5 bases). The CDR3 spans 15 residues. V lost 7 bases to trimming and J lost 2 bases, with 15 bases between them. Germline V gene data show CDR1 as SGHTA and CDR2 as FQGNSA. The variable domain in full, with the rest retrieved from reference TRBV7-2 and TRBJ1-5, is GAGVSQSPSNKVTEKGKDVELRCDPISGHTALYWYRQSLGQGLEFLIYFQGNSAPDKSGLPSDRFSAERTGGSVSTLTIQRTQQEDSAVYLCASNLGGVRNQPQHFGDGTRLSIL.

The chain is built from TRBV4-3 and TRBJ2-5; weak D call: TRBD1 (6 bases). The germline CDR1 and CDR2 sequences are LGHNA and YSLEER. V lost 2 bases, J lost 2 bases, and 15 bases lay in between. This CDR3 region has 16 residues. The CDR3, as DNA: TGCGCCAGCAGCCAATATACCCCGGGACAACAAGAGACCCAGTACTTC. Its protein is CASSQYTPGQQETQYF.

The CDR3 reads CASSEGATKNIQYF. CDR3 sequence (DNA): TGCGCCAGCAGTGAAGGAGCGACCAAAAACATTCAGTACTTC. The rearrangement joins TRBV10-1 to TRBJ2-4; D is ambiguous. The CDR3 totals 14 residues. V lost 3 bases and J 2 bases, leaving 8 bases between the germline ends. Germline CDR1 and CDR2: WNHNN and SYGVQD (reference sequence).

This chain uses TRBV12-3 or TRBV12-4 with TRBJ2-7; possibly TRBD1 for D (6 bases). Deletions cut 5 bases from V and 2 bases from J, with 10 bases between. The CDR3 is made up of 13 amino acids. The CDR3 DNA reads TGTGCCAGCAGTGTAACAGGGACCTACGAGCAGTACTTC. It encodes CASSVTGTYEQYF.

V gene TRBV28 combines with J gene TRBJ2-1; 8 bases are a match to TRBD2. Germline-derived CDR1 and CDR2 are MDHEN and SYDVKM. With 7 bases clipped from V and 10 bases from J, the junction kept 18 bases outside the gene matches. The CDR3 is made up of 16 amino acids. Here the CDR3 reads CASIPRGLAGPVEQFF. The DNA of the CDR3 is TGTGCCAGCATCCCAAGGGGATTAGCGGGACCTGTCGAGCAGTTCTTC.

On this clone itself: The same CDR3 arises from other DNA sequences in this sample as well. The V gene is TRBV5-6, the J gene TRBJ1-5, with 7 bases identical to TRBD1. Germline V gives CDR1 SGHDT, CDR2 YYEEEE. V trimming: 2 bases; J trimming: 4 bases; junction bases outside the gene matches: 3. The CDR3 is made up of 14 amino acids. The DNA for the CDR3 is TGTGCCAGCAGCTTTGGGACAGAGAATCAGCCCCAGCATTTT. Encoded protein: CASSFGTENQPQHF.

The J gene is TRBJ2-7, the V gene TRBV5-6, with D maybe TRBD1 (5 bases). This CDR3 region has 14 residues. CDR1 SGHDT and CDR2 YYEEEE come from the germline V gene. V lost 4 bases and J lost 0, with 11 bases in between. The CDR3 spells CASSRDSHSYEQYF. CDR3 nucleotides: TGTGCCAGCAGCCGCGACAGCCACTCCTACGAGCAGTACTTC.

The CDR3 loop reads CASRSGQFYGYTF. CDR3 nucleotides: TGTGCCAGCAGGTCCGGACAGTTTTATGGCTACACCTTC. The rearrangement uses TRBV27 and TRBJ1-2, with D tentatively TRBD1 (6 bases). V shed 6 bases and J shed 5 bases, with 13 bases lying between them. Germline-derived CDR1 and CDR2 are MNHEY and SMNVEV (reference sequence). The CDR3 has 13 amino acids.

This sequence joins TRBV7-8 and TRBJ1-5; 7 bases are shared with TRBD1. This CDR3 has 16 residues. V dropped 5 bases and J dropped 0; count of bases not matched to a gene: 7. The germline CDR1 and CDR2 sequences are SGHVS and FQNEAQ. The CDR3 DNA sequence: TGTGCCAGCAGCCCTAGGACAGGAGATAGCAATCAGCCCCAGCATTTT. Its protein is CASSPRTGDSNQPQHF.

In this sample, this clone turned up a few times. The chain combines TRBV6-6 with TRBJ1-1; no clear D gene. Germline CDR1 reads MNHNY; CDR2 reads SVGAGI (reference sequence). The CDR3 spans 13 residues. V was pared by 2 bases and J by 10 bases, with 14 bases between. DNA of the CDR3: TGTGCCAGCAGTTACGTTGACCCGCCAGGAGCTTTCTTT. Its translation: CASSYVDPPGAFF.